A selection of T cell receptor beta chains follows, all from one sample in a study of blood T cell repertoires in COVID-19. Profiling relied on immunoSEQ multiplex PCR, and the TCRdb table lists in-frame clones only, not all of them. Of under 200,000 clones listed, 70% to 90% are singletons. Sequencing was performed on peripheral blood. These receptors were obtained from a woman of 80 years or more with acute or convalescent COVID-19. Each CDR3 is given with its conserved first and last residue. A D gene is named only where the DNA matches it firmly. Clone size, where shown, is once, few, many, or a class for clones that have expanded.

clone_size	d_call	v_call	j_call	cdr3_aa	cdr3_nt
.	TRBD1	TRBV2	TRBJ2-2	CASTRDRATGELFF	TGTGCCAGCACCAGAGACAGGGCCACCGGGGAGCTGTTTTTT
.	.	TRBV6-1	TRBJ2-3	CASSERPINTDTQYF	TGTGCCAGCAGTGAGAGGCCAATAAACACAGATACGCAGTATTTT
.	.	TRBV18	TRBJ2-3	CASSPNPRDTQYF	TGTGCCAGCTCACCGAACCCCAGGGATACGCAGTATTTT
.	.	TRBV27	TRBJ2-6	CACGGIGANVLTF	TGTGCCTGCGGGGGCATTGGGGCCAACGTCCTGACTTTC
.	TRBD2	TRBV29-1	TRBJ2-5	CSVEVLTSLETQYF	TGCAGCGTTGAAGTCCTGACTAGCTTAGAGACCCAGTACTTC
.	TRBD1	TRBV19	TRBJ1-5	CASSPNRGSNQPQHF	TGTGCCAGTAGTCCCAACAGGGGGAGCAATCAGCCCCAGCATTTT
.	TRBD2	TRBV7-7	TRBJ2-1	CASSLALAGGSNEQFF	TGTGCTAGCAGCCTGGCCCTAGCGGGAGGCTCGAATGAGCAGTTCTTC
few	.	TRBV7-2	TRBJ1-5	CASSLYGDQPQHF	TGTGCCAGCAGCTTATATGGAGATCAGCCCCAGCATTTT
.	.	TRBV12-3/TRBV12-4	TRBJ1-5	CASSPFNQPQHF	TGTGCCAGCAGTCCCTTCAATCAGCCCCAGCATTTT
.	TRBD2	TRBV11-2	TRBJ2-3	CASSTRLAPTGDTQYF	TGTGCCAGCAGCACACGACTAGCGCCGACGGGAGATACGCAGTATTTT
.	TRBD2	TRBV5-1	TRBJ2-2	CASSLPLAGAPTGELFF	TGCGCCAGCAGCTTACCTCTAGCGGGAGCCCCTACCGGGGAGCTGTTTTTT
.	.	TRBV6-5	TRBJ1-2	CASSYDYSTSSGYTF	TGTGCCAGCAGTTACGACTACAGTACCTCCTCTGGCTACACCTTC
.	.	TRBV7-8	TRBJ1-1	CASSHLRNTEAFF	TGTGCCAGCAGCCACCTAAGGAACACTGAAGCTTTCTTT
.	.	TRBV27	TRBJ2-3	CASSYRDVRVDTQYF	TGTGCCAGCAGTTACAGGGACGTACGTGTGGATACGCAGTATTTT
.	.	TRBV27	TRBJ2-1	CASRPLERNYNEQFF	TGTGCCAGCAGGCCACTAGAACGGAACTACAATGAGCAGTTCTTC
few	TRBD1	TRBV6-2/TRBV6-3	TRBJ1-3	CASSRGLQGGETGNTIYF	TGTGCCAGCAGTAGAGGCCTCCAAGGGGGCGAAACTGGAAACACCATATATTTT